This record covers a single T cell receptor beta chain. Its antigen is unidentified. PCR was performed using 60 Vbeta and 13 Jbeta primers. Assay used: immunoSEQ multiplex PCR; TCRdb lists only in-frame clones, some missing. Among around 280,000 clones listed, approximately 90% were seen once. The sample comes from a study of cytomegalovirus exposure and HLA in healthy donors. Study conclusions and caveats: Data from an earlier analysis indicated that most TCR beta V segments were productive either about 87% or about 30% of the time. Analysis performed later showed TCR beta chains linked to HLA being more clonally expanded than equally common others. As was reported, the HLA-A and HLA-B alleles of most subjects were accurately predicted from TCR beta sequences.

V dropped 3 bases and J dropped 3 bases, with 18 bases sitting between them. In germline, CDR1 is SGDLS, CDR2 YYNGEE. This CDR3 contains 16 residues. The sample taken for sequencing was PBMCs. The gene calls are TRBV9 and TRBJ1-1; TRBD1 is a possible D gene (5 bases). The TCR originated in a young woman in good health and CMV-seronegative. The CDR3 DNA follows: TGTGCCAGCAGCGCCCCCCCCTCGGGAGGGGACACTGAAGCTTTCTTT. Translating gives CASSAPPSGGDTEAFF.